This T cell receptor beta chain was identified during a study of control samples from healthy donors and cancer patients. Clones were sequenced by immunoSEQ multiplex PCR, and TCRdb holds only the in-frame ones, with some missing. The top ten hold more than 1.3% of the sample, which has approximately 170,000 clones, 90% to 95% seen once. The CDR3 totals 13 residues. From germline, CDR1 is LGHNA and CDR2 YNFKEQ. Trimming took 4 bases from V and 6 from J, leaving 10 bases between them. The origin of this receptor is a man under 40 in good health. The chain couples TRBV4-2 to TRBJ2-1, with D unresolved. The source material was blood. The CDR3 here is CASSRGLGNEQFF. The CDR3 coding sequence is TGTGCCAGCAGCCGCGGATTAGGCAATGAGCAGTTCTTC.